This T cell receptor (beta chain) was identified in a study of beta chain features in type 1 diabetes. Isolated RNA was reverse transcribed in full, so expressed TCRB transcripts were sequenced. TCRdb keeps only in-frame clones here, not all; method: immunoSEQ multiplex PCR. This sample yields a few hundred thousand clones, of which less than 15% are seen a single time; roughly 0.019% belongs to the top ten. The CDR3 has 14 residues. CDR1 and CDR2 (germline): KGHSH, LQKENI. Trimming left V 2 bases short and J 5 bases short, with 13 bases between. The sequencing sample was made of naive CD4+ T cells from blood. The receptor was derived from a young woman in good health. The rearrangement uses TRBV18 and TRBJ2-7; TRBD1 might be the D (6 bases). The CDR3 loop reads CASSPEQGLHEQYF. The CDR3 DNA reads as TGTGCCAGCTCACCAGAACAGGGATTACACGAGCAGTACTTC.